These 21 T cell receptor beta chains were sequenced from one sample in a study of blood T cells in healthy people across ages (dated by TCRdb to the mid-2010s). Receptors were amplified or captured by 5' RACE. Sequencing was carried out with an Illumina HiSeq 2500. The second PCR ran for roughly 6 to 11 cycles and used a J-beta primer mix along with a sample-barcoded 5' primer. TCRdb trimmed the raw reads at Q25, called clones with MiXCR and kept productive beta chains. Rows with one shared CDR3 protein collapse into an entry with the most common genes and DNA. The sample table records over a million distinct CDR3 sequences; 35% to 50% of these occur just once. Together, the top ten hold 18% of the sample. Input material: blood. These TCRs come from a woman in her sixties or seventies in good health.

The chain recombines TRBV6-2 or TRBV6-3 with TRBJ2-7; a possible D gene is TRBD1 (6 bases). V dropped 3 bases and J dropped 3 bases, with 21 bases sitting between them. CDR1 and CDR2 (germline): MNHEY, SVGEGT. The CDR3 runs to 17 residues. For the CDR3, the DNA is TGTGCCAGCAGTTATCGCCGACAGGATACTTCTCTCTACGAGCAGTACTTC. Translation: CASSYRRQDTSLYEQYF.

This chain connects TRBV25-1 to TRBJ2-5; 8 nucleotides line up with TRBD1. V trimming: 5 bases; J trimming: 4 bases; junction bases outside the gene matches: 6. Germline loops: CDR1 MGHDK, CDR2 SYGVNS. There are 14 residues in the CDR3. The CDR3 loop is CASSRTGWSETQYF. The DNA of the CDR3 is TGTGCCAGCAGTAGGACAGGGTGGTCAGAGACCCAGTACTTC.

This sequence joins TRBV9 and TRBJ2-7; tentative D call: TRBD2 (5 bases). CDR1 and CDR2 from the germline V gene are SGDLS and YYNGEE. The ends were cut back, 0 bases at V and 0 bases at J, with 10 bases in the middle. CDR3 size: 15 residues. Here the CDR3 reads CASSVGEGISYEQYF. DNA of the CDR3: TGTGCCAGCAGCGTAGGTGAGGGAATCTCCTACGAGCAGTACTTC.

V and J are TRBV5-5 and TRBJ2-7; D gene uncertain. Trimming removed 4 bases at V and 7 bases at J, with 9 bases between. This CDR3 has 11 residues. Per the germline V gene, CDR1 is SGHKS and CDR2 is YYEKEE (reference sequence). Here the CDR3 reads CASSVAWEQYF. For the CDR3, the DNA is TGTGCCAGCAGCGTGGCTTGGGAGCAGTACTTC.

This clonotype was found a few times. DNA of the CDR3: TGTGCCAGCAGTGAAGGGGAGTATAGCAATCAGCCCCAGCATTTT. Translation gives CASSEGEYSNQPQHF. The rearrangement uses TRBV6-1 and TRBJ1-5; D gene uncertain. The length of the CDR3 is 15 residues. V was cut by 1 base and J by 0 bases, with 7 bases left in between. Germline V gene data show CDR1 as MNHNS and CDR2 as SASEGT.

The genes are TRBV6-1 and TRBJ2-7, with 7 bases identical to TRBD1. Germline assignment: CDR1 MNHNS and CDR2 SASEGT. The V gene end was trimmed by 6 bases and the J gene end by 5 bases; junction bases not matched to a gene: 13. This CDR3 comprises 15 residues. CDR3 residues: CASRRAGTAFNEQYF. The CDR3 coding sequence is TGTGCCAGCAGGAGAGCCGGGACAGCCTTTAACGAGCAGTACTTC.

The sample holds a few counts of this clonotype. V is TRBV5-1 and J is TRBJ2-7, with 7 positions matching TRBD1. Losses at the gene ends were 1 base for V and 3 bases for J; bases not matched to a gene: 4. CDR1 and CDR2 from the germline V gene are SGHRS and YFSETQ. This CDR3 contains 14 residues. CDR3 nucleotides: TGCGCCAGCAGCTTGTCGGGACAGTACTACGAGCAGTACTTC. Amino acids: CASSLSGQYYEQYF.

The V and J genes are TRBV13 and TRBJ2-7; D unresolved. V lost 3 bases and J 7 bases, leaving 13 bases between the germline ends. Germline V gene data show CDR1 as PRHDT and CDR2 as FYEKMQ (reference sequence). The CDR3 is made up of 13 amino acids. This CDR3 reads CASSFRTWGEQYF. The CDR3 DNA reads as TGTGCCAGCAGCTTTAGGACGTGGGGTGAGCAGTACTTC.

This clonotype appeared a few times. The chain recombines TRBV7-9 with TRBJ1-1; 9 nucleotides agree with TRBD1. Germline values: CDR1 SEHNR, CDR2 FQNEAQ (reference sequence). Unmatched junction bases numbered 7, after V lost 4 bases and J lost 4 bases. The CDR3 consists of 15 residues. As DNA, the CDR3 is TGTGCCAGCAGCTATACAGGGGGCGCGACCACTGAAGCTTTCTTT. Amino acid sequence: CASSYTGGATTEAFF.

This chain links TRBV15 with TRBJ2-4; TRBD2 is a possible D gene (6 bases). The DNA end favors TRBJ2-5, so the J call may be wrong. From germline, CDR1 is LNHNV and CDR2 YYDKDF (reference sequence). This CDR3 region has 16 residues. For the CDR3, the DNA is TGTGCCACCAGCAGGGGGACTGACAGTAGACAAGAGACCCAGTACTTC. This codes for CATSRGTDSRQETQYF.

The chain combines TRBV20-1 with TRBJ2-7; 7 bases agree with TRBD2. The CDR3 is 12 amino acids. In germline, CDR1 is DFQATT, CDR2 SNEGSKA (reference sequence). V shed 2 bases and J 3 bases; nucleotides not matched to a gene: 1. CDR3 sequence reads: CSARLAVYEQYF. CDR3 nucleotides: TGCAGTGCTAGACTAGCGGTCTACGAGCAGTACTTC.

The CDR3 region has the DNA TGCAGTGCTAGAGCCGTAGGGGCCCGGTACAATGAGCAGTTCTTC. Translation gives CSARAVGARYNEQFF. The V and J genes are TRBV20-1 and TRBJ2-1, with a possible D match to TRBD1 (5 bases). The CDR3 is 15 residues long. CDR1 is DFQATT, CDR2 SNEGSKA, per germline (reference sequence). The germline V and J ends were trimmed by 1 base and 4 bases, with 14 bases remaining between them.

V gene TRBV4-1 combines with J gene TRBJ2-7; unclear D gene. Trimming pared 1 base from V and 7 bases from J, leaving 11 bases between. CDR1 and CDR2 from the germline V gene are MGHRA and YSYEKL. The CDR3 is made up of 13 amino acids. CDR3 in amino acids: CASSQATGREQYF. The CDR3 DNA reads TGCGCCAGCAGCCAAGCTACCGGCAGGGAGCAGTACTTC.

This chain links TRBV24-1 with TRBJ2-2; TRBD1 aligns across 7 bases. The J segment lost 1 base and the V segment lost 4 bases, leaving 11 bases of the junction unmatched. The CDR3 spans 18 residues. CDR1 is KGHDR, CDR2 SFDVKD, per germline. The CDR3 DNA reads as TGTGCCACCAGTGAGTTGGTTGCTGGGACAGTGAACACCGGGGAGCTGTTTTTT. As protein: CATSELVAGTVNTGELFF.

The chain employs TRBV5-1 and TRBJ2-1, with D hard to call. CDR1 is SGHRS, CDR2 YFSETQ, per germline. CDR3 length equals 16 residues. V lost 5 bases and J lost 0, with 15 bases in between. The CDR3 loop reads CASREPLGSSYNEQFF. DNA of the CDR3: TGCGCCAGCAGAGAGCCCCTGGGCAGCTCCTACAATGAGCAGTTCTTC.

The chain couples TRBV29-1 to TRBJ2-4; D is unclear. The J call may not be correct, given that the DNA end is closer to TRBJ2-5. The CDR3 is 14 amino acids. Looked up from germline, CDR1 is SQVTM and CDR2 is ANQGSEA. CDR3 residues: CSANLGISRETQYF. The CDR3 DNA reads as TGCAGCGCCAACCTAGGGATTTCTAGGGAGACCCAGTACTTC.

CDR3: CSVSTSGIYEQYF. The DNA of the CDR3 is TGCAGCGTTTCGACTAGCGGGATCTACGAGCAGTACTTC. This chain links TRBV29-1 with TRBJ2-7, with TRBD2 identical over 11 bases. Trimming removed 5 bases from V and 3 bases from J; junction bases left unmatched: 3. From germline, CDR1 is SQVTM and CDR2 ANQGSEA. This CDR3 has 13 amino acids.

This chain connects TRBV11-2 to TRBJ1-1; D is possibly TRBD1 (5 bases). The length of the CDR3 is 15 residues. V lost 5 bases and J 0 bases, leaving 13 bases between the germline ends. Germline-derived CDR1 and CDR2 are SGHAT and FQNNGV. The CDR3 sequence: CASSKIRVVNTEAFF. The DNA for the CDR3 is TGTGCCAGCAGCAAAATCAGGGTAGTGAACACTGAAGCTTTCTTT. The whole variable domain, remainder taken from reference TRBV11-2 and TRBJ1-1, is EAGVAQSPRYKIIEKRQSVAFWCNPISGHATLYWYQQILGQGPKLLIQFQNNGVVDDSQLPKDRFSAERLKGVDSTLKIQPAKLEDSAVYLCASSKIRVVNTEAFFGQGTRLTVV.

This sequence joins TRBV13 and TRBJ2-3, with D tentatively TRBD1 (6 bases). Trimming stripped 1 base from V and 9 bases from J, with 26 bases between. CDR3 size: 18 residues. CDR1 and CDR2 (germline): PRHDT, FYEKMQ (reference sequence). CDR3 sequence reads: CASSLDPTGTRGSGTQYF. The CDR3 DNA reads TGTGCCAGCAGCTTAGATCCAACCGGGACAAGGGGATCAGGGACGCAGTATTTT. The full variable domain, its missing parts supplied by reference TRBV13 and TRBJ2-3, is AAGVIQSPRHLIKEKRETATLKCYPIPRHDTVYWYQQGPGQDPQFLISFYEKMQSDKGSIPDRFSAQQFSDYHSELNMSSLELGDSALYFCASSLDPTGTRGSGTQYFGPGTRLTVL.

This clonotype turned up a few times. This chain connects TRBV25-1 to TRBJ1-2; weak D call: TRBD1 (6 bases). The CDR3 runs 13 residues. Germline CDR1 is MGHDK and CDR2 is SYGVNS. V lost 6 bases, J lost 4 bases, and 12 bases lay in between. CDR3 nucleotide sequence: TGTGCCAGCAGCGCACAGGGCGGCTATGGCTACACCTTC. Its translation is CASSAQGGYGYTF.

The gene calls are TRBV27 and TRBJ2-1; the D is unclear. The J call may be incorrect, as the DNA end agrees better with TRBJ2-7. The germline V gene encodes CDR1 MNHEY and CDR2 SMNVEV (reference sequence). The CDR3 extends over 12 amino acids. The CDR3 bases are TGTGCCAGCAGCCCCCTCTTGGGTGAGCAGTACTTC. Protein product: CASSPLLGEQYF.